The 23 T cell receptor beta chains in this list originate from one sample, sequenced in a study of blood T cell repertoires in COVID-19. Data came from immunoSEQ multiplex PCR; TCRdb stores just in-frame clones and leaves some out. Among some 100,000 clones listed, over 70% were seen once. What was sequenced was peripheral blood. These receptors came from a man aged 55 to 70 with acute or convalescent COVID-19.

This clone has a single count. This rearrangement joins TRBV5-4 to TRBJ2-7, with 8 positions matching TRBD2. Trimming at V came to 2 bases and at J to 7 bases, leaving 5 bases not matched to a gene. The CDR3 loop spans 13 amino acids. Germline V gene data show CDR1 as SGHNT and CDR2 as YYREEE (reference sequence). The CDR3: CASSFGGAFEQYF. The CDR3 nucleotides read TGTGCCAGCAGCTTCGGGGGGGCTTTTGAGCAGTACTTC.

This clone turned up a few times. The chain couples TRBV28 to TRBJ1-1; D is unresolved. Germline V gene data show CDR1 as MDHEN and CDR2 as SYDVKM. The V end lost 4 bases, the J end lost 4 bases, and 4 bases lay between the germline ends. The CDR3 loop spans 11 amino acids. Written as DNA, the CDR3 is TGTGCCAGCAGTTCGAGCACTGAAGCTTTCTTT. It is translated as CASSSSTEAFF.

This chain connects TRBV2 to TRBJ1-2; 8 bases line up with TRBD1. The trim removed 5 bases at V and 4 bases at J, leaving 6 bases unmatched. The length of the CDR3 is 14 residues. CDR1 SNHLY and CDR2 FYNNEI come from the germline V gene. DNA of the CDR3: TGTGCCAGCAGTCGGACAGGGATGGGCTATGGCTACACCTTC. Amino acid sequence: CASSRTGMGYGYTF.

This chain connects TRBV2 to TRBJ2-1, with 13 bases aligning to TRBD2. Germline CDR1 reads SNHLY; CDR2 reads FYNNEI. Trimming cost V 6 bases and J 13 bases; bases outside gene matches: 6. This CDR3 contains 13 residues. CDR3 region: CASRLLAGGPQFF. CDR3 nucleotides: TGTGCCAGCAGGCTACTAGCGGGAGGGCCCCAGTTCTTC.

The chain carries TRBV19 and TRBJ2-7, with D possibly matching TRBD1 (7 bases). The V and J ends lost 3 bases and 2 bases respectively, with 14 bases between them. This CDR3 contains 15 residues. CDR1 LNHDA and CDR2 SQIVND come from the germline V gene (reference sequence). The CDR3 protein is CASSIVQGGTYEQYF. The CDR3 nucleotides read TGTGCCAGTAGTATCGTCCAGGGGGGAACCTACGAGCAGTACTTC.

This chain connects TRBV6-2 or TRBV6-3 to TRBJ2-2, with D maybe TRBD1 (5 bases). The V and J ends lost 0 bases and 7 bases respectively, with 18 bases between them. Germline V gene sequence: CDR1 MNHEY, CDR2 SVGEGT. This CDR3 contains 17 residues. The CDR3 loop reads CASSYSFSREGFGELFF. The CDR3 region has the DNA TGTGCCAGCAGTTACTCATTCAGCAGGGAAGGGTTCGGGGAGCTGTTTTTT.

CDR3 protein: CASSTGQPISEQFF. The CDR3 DNA follows: TGCGCCAGCAGTACCGGACAGCCGATTAGTGAGCAGTTCTTC. The chain combines TRBV5-1 with TRBJ2-1, with D possibly being TRBD1 (6 bases). The CDR3 loop spans 14 amino acids. V shed 5 bases and J shed 9 bases, with 18 bases lying between them. Germline CDR1 and CDR2: SGHRS and YFSETQ.

The chain has TRBV19 and TRBJ2-3; 7 positions match TRBD2. CDR1 LNHDA and CDR2 SQIVND come from the germline V gene (reference sequence). Germline trimming cut 3 bases from V and 0 bases from J; bases unmatched to any gene: 3. This CDR3 contains 15 residues. The CDR3 here is CASSIPAGSTDTQYF. Written as DNA, the CDR3 is TGTGCCAGTAGTATCCCAGCGGGGAGCACAGATACGCAGTATTTT.

The chain employs TRBV27 and TRBJ2-2; TRBD1 agrees at 7 bases. This CDR3 has 15 amino acids. Germline loops: CDR1 MNHEY, CDR2 SMNVEV (reference sequence). With V trimmed by 6 bases and J by 4 bases, 8 bases remained unmatched. CDR3 bases: TGTGCCAGCAGACACCCCACAGGGGTCACCGGGGAGCTGTTTTTT. Its translation: CASRHPTGVTGELFF.

V and J are TRBV5-1 and TRBJ1-2; D uncertain. V was clipped by 4 bases and J by 4 bases, with 11 bases between them. Germline V gene sequence: CDR1 SGHRS, CDR2 YFSETQ. The CDR3 is made up of 13 amino acids. CDR3 amino acids: CASSGTEIYGYTF. CDR3 bases: TGCGCCAGCAGCGGAACAGAGATCTATGGCTACACCTTC.

V usage is TRBV9 and J usage is TRBJ1-6; D is uncertain. The CDR3 consists of 14 residues. Germline CDR1 reads SGDLS; CDR2 reads YYNGEE. Trimming took off 5 bases at V and 8 bases at J, with 14 bases between the two ends. The CDR3 sequence: CASSINDGDSPLHF. The CDR3 coding sequence is TGTGCCAGCAGTATTAACGACGGAGATTCACCCCTCCACTTT. The entire variable domain, with the rest obtained from reference TRBV9 and TRBJ1-6, is as follows: DSGVTQTPKHLITATGQRVTLRCSPRSGDLSVYWYQQSLDQGLQFLIQYYNGEERAKGNILERFSAQQFPDLHSELNLSSLELGDSALYFCASSINDGDSPLHFGNGTRLTVT.

The V call is TRBV5-1, the J call TRBJ2-3; 8 bases are a match to TRBD2. After removal of 1 base from V and 11 bases from J, the junction contained 9 bases not matched to a gene. Germline CDR1 is SGHRS and CDR2 is YFSETQ. The CDR3 spans 14 residues. CDR3 sequence (DNA): TGCGCCAGCAGCTTGTTACCGACTAGCGAAGTGCAGTATTTT. Amino acid sequence: CASSLLPTSEVQYF.

The chain recombines TRBV15 with TRBJ2-7; D is unresolved. Trimming took 0 bases from V and 3 from J, leaving 6 bases between them. The CDR3 totals 13 residues. The germline V gene encodes CDR1 LNHNV and CDR2 YYDKDF (reference sequence). The chain's CDR3 is CATSRDPLYEQYF. As DNA, the CDR3 is TGTGCCACCAGCAGAGATCCTCTCTACGAGCAGTACTTC. The full variable domain, completed using reference TRBV15 and TRBJ2-7, is DAMVIQNPRYQVTQFGKPVTLSCSQTLNHNVMYWYQQKSSQAPKLLFHYYDKDFNNEADTPDNFQSRRPNTSFCFLDIRSPGLGDTAMYLCATSRDPLYEQYFGPGTRLTVT.

The V gene is TRBV6-5, the J gene TRBJ1-2; D unclear. V gave up 0 bases and J gave up 0 bases, with 5 bases separating them. There are 14 residues in the CDR3. Per germline, CDR1 MNHEY and CDR2 SVGAGI. CDR3 sequence reads: CASSYSPANYGYTF. In DNA form, the CDR3 reads TGTGCCAGCAGTTACTCCCCCGCTAACTATGGCTACACCTTC.

Ten or more counts support this clone. The chain is built from TRBV6-2 or TRBV6-3 and TRBJ1-5; 8 positions agree with TRBD1. The CDR3 extends over 16 amino acids. The germline V gene encodes CDR1 MNHEY and CDR2 SVGEGT. With 5 bases clipped from V and 2 bases from J, the junction kept 8 bases outside the gene matches. In DNA form, the CDR3 reads TGTGCCAGCAGTCTCGGGACAGGTCGAGGCAATCAGCCCCAGCATTTT. It encodes CASSLGTGRGNQPQHF.

In DNA form, the CDR3 reads TGTGCCAGCAGCTCTGACAGGGGGAGCTACAATGAGCAGTTCTTC. The encoded protein is CASSSDRGSYNEQFF. The rearrangement links TRBV7-2 to TRBJ2-1; 9 bases are shared with TRBD1. The CDR3 contains 15 residues. The trim removed 4 bases at V and 3 bases at J, leaving 4 bases unmatched. Germline V lookup: CDR1 SGHTA, CDR2 FQGNSA.

The chain is built from TRBV15 and TRBJ2-7; no clear D. Trimming left V 0 bases short and J 6 bases short, with 21 bases between. There are 17 residues in the CDR3. Per germline, CDR1 LNHNV and CDR2 YYDKDF (reference sequence). CDR3 residues: CATSREYGSHLTGEQYF. In nucleotides, the CDR3 is TGTGCCACCAGCAGAGAATACGGTAGTCACCTTACGGGCGAGCAGTACTTC.

The V call is TRBV11-3, the J call TRBJ2-7; 8 bases map to TRBD1. The germline gives CDR1 SGHNT, CDR2 YENEEA. V dropped 5 bases and J dropped 5; count of bases not matched to a gene: 5. This CDR3 is 13 amino acids long. CDR3 sequence: CASSPRTGNEQYF. Here the CDR3 DNA reads TGTGCCAGCAGCCCACGGACAGGGAACGAGCAGTACTTC.

The chain couples TRBV11-3 to TRBJ2-7, with 7 bases matching TRBD1. The CDR3 totals 15 residues. V was clipped by 5 bases and J by 5 bases; unmatched bases: 12. Germline V gene lookup returns CDR1 SGHNT and CDR2 YENEEA. The CDR3 coding sequence is TGTGCCAGCAGCCCCAACAGACAGGGTGACGACGAGCAGTACTTC. Its protein is CASSPNRQGDDEQYF.

The chain links TRBV30 to TRBJ2-1, with a weak D call TRBD1 (5 bases). This CDR3 spans 14 amino acids. V shed 5 bases and J shed 5 bases, with 16 bases lying between them. Germline CDR1 and CDR2: GTSNPN and SVGIG (reference sequence). CDR3 DNA sequence: TGTGCCTGGTTGGAAAGGTCCAGGGACAATGAGCAGTTCTTC. Its translation is CAWLERSRDNEQFF.

This chain links TRBV14 with TRBJ2-2; the match to TRBD2 covers 7 bases. Losses at the gene ends were 3 bases for V and 3 bases for J; bases not matched to a gene: 1. This CDR3 contains 14 residues. Germline V gives CDR1 SGHDN, CDR2 FVKESK. The CDR3 sequence is CASSQREYTGELFF. DNA for the CDR3: TGTGCCAGCAGCCAGCGGGAGTACACCGGGGAGCTGTTTTTT.

V and J are TRBV9 and TRBJ1-6; 7 bases map to TRBD1. The germline gives CDR1 SGDLS, CDR2 YYNGEE. The CDR3 is 14 amino acids. V shed 0 bases and J 8 bases; nucleotides not matched to a gene: 2. CDR3 DNA sequence: TGTGCCAGCAGCGTAGGGCAGGGGGATTCACCCCTCCACTTT. Protein product: CASSVGQGDSPLHF.

The chain is built from TRBV27 and TRBJ1-4; D possibly corresponds to TRBD1 (5 bases). The CDR3 runs to 14 residues. The V gene lost 6 bases and the J gene lost 8 bases, with 16 bases spanning the gap. Germline V lookup: CDR1 MNHEY, CDR2 SMNVEV (reference sequence). This CDR3 is CASRGWGGREKLFF. The CDR3 nucleotides are TGTGCCAGCAGGGGATGGGGGGGGAGAGAAAAACTGTTTTTT.